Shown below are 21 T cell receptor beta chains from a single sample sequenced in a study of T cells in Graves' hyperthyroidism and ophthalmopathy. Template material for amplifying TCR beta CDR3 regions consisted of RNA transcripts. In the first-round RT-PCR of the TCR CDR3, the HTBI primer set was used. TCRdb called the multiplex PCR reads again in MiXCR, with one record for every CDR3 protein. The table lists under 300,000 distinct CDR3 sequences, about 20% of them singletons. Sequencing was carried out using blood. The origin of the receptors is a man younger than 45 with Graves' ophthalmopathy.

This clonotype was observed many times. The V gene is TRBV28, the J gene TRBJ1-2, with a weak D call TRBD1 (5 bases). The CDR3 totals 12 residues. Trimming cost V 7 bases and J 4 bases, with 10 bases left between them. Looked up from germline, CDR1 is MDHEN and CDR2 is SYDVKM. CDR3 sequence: CASKGLLYGYTF. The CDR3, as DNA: TGTGCCAGCAAGGGACTCCTCTATGGCTACACCTTC.

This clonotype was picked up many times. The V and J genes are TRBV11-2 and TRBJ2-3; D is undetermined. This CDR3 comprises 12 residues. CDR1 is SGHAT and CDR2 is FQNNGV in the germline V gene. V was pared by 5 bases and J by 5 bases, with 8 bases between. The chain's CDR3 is CASSPQGDTQYF. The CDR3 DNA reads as TGTGCCAGCAGCCCCCAAGGAGATACGCAGTATTTT.

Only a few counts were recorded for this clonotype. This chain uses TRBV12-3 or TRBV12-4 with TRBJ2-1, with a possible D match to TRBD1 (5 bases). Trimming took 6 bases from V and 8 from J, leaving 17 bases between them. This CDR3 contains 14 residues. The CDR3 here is CASRLRGLDHEQFF. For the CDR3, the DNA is TGTGCCAGCAGGCTAAGGGGTCTGGATCATGAGCAGTTCTTC.

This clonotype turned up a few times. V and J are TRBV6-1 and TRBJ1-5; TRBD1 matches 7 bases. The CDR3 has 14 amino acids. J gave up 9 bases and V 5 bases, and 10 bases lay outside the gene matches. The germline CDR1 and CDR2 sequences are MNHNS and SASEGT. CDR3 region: CASSSDRVTGPQHF. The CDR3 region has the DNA TGTGCCAGCAGTTCCGACAGGGTGACGGGGCCCCAGCATTTT.

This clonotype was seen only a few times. For the CDR3, the DNA is TGCAGTGCTTCGCGACCGGGACTAGCGGGGAATGAGCAGTTCTTC. Encoded protein: CSASRPGLAGNEQFF. This sequence joins TRBV20-1 and TRBJ2-1; 13 bases line up with TRBD2. This CDR3 comprises 15 residues. With V trimmed by 5 bases and J by 7 bases, 8 bases remained unmatched. Looked up from germline, CDR1 is DFQATT and CDR2 is SNEGSKA (reference sequence).

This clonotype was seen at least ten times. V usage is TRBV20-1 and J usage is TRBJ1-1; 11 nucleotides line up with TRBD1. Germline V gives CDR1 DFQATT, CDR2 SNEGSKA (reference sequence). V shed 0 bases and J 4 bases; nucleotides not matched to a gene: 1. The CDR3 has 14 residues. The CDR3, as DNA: TGCAGTGCTAGAGATGGGACAGGGGGCACTGAAGCTTTCTTT. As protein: CSARDGTGGTEAFF.

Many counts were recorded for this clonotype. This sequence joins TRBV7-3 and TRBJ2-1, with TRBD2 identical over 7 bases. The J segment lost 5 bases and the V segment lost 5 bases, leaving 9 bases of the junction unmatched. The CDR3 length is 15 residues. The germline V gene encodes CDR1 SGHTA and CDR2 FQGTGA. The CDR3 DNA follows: TGTGCCAGCAGCCCGACTAGCTTGGACAACAATGAGCAGTTCTTC. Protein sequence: CASSPTSLDNNEQFF.

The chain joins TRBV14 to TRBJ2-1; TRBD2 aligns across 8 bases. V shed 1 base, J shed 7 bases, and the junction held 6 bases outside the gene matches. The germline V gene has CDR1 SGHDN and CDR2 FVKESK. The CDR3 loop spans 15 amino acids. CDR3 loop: CASSQVLAGRNEQFF. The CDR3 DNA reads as TGTGCCAGCAGCCAAGTTCTAGCGGGTAGGAATGAGCAGTTCTTC.

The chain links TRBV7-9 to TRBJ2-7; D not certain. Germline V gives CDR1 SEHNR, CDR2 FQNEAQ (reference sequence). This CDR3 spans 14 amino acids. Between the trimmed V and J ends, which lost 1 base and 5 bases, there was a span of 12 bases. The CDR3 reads CASSLDGRIHEQYF. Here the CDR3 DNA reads TGTGCCAGCAGCTTAGACGGGCGGATCCACGAGCAGTACTTC.

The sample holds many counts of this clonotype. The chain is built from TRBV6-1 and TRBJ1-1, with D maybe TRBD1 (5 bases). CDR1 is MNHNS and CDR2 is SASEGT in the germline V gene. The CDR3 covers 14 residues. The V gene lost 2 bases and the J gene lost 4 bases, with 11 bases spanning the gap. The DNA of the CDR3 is TGTGCCAGCAGTGAACGGGGGAGAGTCACTGAAGCTTTCTTT. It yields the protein CASSERGRVTEAFF.

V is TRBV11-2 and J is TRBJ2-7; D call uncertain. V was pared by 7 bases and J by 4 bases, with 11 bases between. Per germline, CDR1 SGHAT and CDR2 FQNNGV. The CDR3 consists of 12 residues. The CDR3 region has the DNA TGTGCCAGCAACTTTTTACGATACGAGCAGTACTTC. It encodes CASNFLRYEQYF. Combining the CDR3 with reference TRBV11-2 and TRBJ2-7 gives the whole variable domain EAGVAQSPRYKIIEKRQSVAFWCNPISGHATLYWYQQILGQGPKLLIQFQNNGVVDDSQLPKDRFSAERLKGVDSTLKIQPAKLEDSAVYLCASNFLRYEQYFGPGTRLTVT.

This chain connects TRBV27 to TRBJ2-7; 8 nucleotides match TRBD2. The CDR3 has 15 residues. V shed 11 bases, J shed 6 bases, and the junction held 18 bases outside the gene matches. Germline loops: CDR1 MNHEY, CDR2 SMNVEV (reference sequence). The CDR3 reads CASEAWTSSLCEQYF. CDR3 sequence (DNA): TGTGCCTCCGAAGCCTGGACTAGCTCCCTTTGCGAGCAGTACTTC.

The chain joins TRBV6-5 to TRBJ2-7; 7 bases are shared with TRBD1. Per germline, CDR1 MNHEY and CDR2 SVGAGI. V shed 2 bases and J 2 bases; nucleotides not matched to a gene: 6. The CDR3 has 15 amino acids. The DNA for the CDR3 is TGTGCCAGCAGTTACGACCGGGACAGAACCTACGAGCAGTACTTC. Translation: CASSYDRDRTYEQYF.

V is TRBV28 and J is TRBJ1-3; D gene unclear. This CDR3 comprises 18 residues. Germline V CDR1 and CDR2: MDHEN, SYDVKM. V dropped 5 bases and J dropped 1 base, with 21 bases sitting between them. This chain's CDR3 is CASSPLVIGLLSGNTIYF. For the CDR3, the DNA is TGTGCCAGCAGTCCCCTTGTAATAGGGCTTCTATCTGGAAACACCATATATTTT.

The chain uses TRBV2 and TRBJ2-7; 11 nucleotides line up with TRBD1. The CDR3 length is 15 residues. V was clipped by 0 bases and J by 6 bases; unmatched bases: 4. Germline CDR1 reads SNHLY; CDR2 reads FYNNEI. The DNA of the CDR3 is TGTGCCAGCAGTGAAGCACGGACAGGGGGCGGCGAGCAGTACTTC. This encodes CASSEARTGGGEQYF.

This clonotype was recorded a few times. The CDR3 DNA follows: TGTGCCAGCAGTTCTACGGACAATGAGCAGTTCTTC. Translated: CASSSTDNEQFF. V and J are TRBV6-1 and TRBJ2-1; D remains unclear. The V gene lost 5 bases and the J gene lost 5 bases, with 7 bases spanning the gap. Germline-derived CDR1 and CDR2 are MNHNS and SASEGT. The CDR3 loop spans 12 amino acids.

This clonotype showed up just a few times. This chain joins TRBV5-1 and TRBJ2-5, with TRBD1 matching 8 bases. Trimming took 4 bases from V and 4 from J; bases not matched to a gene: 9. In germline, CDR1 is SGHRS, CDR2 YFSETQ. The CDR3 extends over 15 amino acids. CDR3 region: CASSRQGLSGETQYF. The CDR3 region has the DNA TGCGCCAGCAGCCGACAGGGGCTCTCTGGAGAGACCCAGTACTTC.

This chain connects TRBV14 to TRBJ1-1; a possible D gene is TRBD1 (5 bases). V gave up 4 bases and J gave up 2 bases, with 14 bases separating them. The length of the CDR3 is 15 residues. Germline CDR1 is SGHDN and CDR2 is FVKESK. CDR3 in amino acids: CASSPRDGSNTEAFF. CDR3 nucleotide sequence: TGTGCCAGCAGCCCCAGGGACGGAAGTAACACTGAAGCTTTCTTT. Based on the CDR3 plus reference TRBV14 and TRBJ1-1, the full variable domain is EAGVTQFPSHSVIEKGQTVTLRCDPISGHDNLYWYRRVMGKEIKFLLHFVKESKQDESGMPNNRFLAERTGGTYSTLKVQPAELEDSGVYFCASSPRDGSNTEAFFGQGTRLTVV.

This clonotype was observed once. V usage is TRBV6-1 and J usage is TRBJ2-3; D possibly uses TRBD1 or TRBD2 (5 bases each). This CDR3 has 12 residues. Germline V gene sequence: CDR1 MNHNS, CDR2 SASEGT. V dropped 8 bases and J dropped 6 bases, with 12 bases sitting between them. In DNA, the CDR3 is TGTGCCAGCCGGGGACCCCGGGATACGCAGTATTTT. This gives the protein CASRGPRDTQYF.

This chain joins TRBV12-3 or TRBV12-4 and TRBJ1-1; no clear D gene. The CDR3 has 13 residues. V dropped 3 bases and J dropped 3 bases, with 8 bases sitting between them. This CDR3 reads CASSFMADTEAFF. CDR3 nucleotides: TGTGCCAGCAGTTTTATGGCAGACACTGAAGCTTTCTTT.

The CDR3 region has the DNA TGTGCCAGCGTCGCCTCTAGCCTAGGCAATGAGCAGTTCTTC. This sequence encodes CASVASSLGNEQFF. The chain links TRBV12-3 or TRBV12-4 to TRBJ2-1, with a tentative D call TRBD2 (5 bases). The CDR3 is 14 amino acids. Trimming removed 8 bases at V and 6 bases at J, with 17 bases between.